The T cell receptor (beta chain) described here comes from a study of T-cell memory formation after mild COVID-19. The germline V gene encodes CDR1 KGHDR and CDR2 SFDVKD. The V end lost 2 bases, the J end lost 3 bases, and 13 bases lay between the germline ends. There are 16 residues in the CDR3. Study observations and caveats: The CD4+ clones that contracted clustered mainly within CM and EM, and the CD8+ clones concentrated in EMRA.

This clonotype was counted a few times. Its specificity is not known. One entry per CDR3 protein, called by TCRdb with MiXCR from the 5' RACE reads. The sample yields 350,000 to 500,000 distinct CDR3 sequences, under 20% seen once. The rearrangement uses TRBV24-1 and TRBJ2-4; no firm D call. This TCR derives from a young man who had mild COVID-19 (a few samples of this study predate the infection). Cell type and time point are not known. Sequences were obtained from PBMCs or a T cell subset sorted from them (not recorded which). As DNA, the CDR3 is TGTGCCACCAGTGATTCCCACGGAGAAGGCAAAAACATTCAGTACTTC. As protein: CATSDSHGEGKNIQYF.